The clone carrying this T cell receptor (beta chain) was detected ten times or more. The authors took PBMCs from 10 ml fresh peripheral blood. The data originate from a study of T cells in Graves' hyperthyroidism and ophthalmopathy. This CDR3 has 13 residues. Germline V gives CDR1 MNHNS, CDR2 SASEGT. Trimming removed 7 bases from V and 3 bases from J; junction bases left unmatched: 6. Using RNA transcripts as the source, TCR beta CDR3 regions were amplified. The TCR CDR3 was amplified in a first-round RT-PCR using the HTBI primer set. Each CDR3 protein is one row after TCRdb ran MiXCR on the multiplex PCR reads. The data hold more than 450,000 distinct CDR3 sequences, with 20% observed a single time.

Sample: blood. The chain recombines TRBV6-1 with TRBJ2-7, with 7 positions matching TRBD1. This TCR was sampled from a man aged 35 to 55 with Graves' ophthalmopathy. The chain's CDR3 is CASNTGAGYEQYF. The CDR3 nucleotides read TGTGCCAGCAACACAGGGGCAGGCTACGAGCAGTACTTC.